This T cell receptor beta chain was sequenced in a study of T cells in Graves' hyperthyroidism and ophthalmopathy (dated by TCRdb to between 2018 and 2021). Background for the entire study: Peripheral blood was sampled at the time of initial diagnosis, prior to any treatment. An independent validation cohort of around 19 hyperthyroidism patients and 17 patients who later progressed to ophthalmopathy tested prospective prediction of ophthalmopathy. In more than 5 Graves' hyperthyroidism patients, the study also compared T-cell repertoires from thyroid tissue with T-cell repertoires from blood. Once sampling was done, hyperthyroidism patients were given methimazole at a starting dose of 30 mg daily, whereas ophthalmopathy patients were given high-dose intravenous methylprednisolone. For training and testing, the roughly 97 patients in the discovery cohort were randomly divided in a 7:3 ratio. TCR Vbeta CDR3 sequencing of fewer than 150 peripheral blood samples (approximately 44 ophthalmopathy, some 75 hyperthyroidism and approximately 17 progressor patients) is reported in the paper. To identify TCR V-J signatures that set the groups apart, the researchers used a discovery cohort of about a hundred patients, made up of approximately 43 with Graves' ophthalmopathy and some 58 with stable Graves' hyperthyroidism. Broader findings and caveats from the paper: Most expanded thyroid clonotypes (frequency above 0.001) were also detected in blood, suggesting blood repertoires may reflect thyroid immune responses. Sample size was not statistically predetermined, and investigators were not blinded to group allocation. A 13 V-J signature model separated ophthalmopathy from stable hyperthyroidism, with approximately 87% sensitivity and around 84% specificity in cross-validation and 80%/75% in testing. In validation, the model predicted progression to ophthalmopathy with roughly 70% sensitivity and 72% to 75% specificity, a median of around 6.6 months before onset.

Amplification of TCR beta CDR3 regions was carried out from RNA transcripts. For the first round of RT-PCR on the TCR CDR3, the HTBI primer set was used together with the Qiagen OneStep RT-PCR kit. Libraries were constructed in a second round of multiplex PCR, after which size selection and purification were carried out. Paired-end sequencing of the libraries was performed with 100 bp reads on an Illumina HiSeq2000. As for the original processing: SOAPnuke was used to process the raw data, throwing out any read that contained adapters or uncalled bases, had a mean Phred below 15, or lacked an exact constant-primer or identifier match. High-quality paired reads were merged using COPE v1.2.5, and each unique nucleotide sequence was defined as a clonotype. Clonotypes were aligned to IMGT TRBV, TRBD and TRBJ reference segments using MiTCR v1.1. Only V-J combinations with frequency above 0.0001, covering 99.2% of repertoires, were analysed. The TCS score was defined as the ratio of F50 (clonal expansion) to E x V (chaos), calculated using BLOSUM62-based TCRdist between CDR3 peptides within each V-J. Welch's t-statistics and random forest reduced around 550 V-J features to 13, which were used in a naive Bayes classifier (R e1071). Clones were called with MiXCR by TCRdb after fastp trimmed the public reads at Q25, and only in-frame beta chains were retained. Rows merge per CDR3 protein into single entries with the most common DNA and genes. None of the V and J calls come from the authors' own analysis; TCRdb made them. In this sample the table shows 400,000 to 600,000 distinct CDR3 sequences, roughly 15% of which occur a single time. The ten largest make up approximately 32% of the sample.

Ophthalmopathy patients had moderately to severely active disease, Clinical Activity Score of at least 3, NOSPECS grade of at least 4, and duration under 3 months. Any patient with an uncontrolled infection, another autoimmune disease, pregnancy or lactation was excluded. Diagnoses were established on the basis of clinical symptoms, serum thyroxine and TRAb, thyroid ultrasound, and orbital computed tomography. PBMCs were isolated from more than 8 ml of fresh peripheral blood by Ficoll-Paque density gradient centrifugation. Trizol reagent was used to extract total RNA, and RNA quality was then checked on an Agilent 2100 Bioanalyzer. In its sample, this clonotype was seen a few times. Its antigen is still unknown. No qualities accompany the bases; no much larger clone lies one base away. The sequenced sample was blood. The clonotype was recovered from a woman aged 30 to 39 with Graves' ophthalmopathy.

At the DNA level, the sequence is TGTGCCAGCAGTTTTGAGGGGGGTTCAGATACGCAGTATTTT. It encodes CASSFEGGSDTQYF. This sequence uses TRBV28 and TRBJ2-3, with the D gene possibly TRBD1 or TRBD2, each one fitting 6 bases. From a lookup of the germline V gene, CDR1 and CDR2 are MDHEN and SYDVKM. V and J are truncated by 3 bases and 4 bases respectively, leaving an intervening sequence of 11 bases. From its cysteine to its phenylalanine, the CDR3 spans 14 amino acids. Only the CDR3 portion is preserved as DNA: 42 bases, with reading frame beginning at the first base. The variable domain in full, with residues beyond the CDR3 obtained from the reference TRBV28 and TRBJ2-3 genes, is DVKVTQSSRYLVKRTGEKVFLECVQDMDHENMFWYRQDPGLGLRLIYFSYDVKMKEKGDIPEGYSVSREKKERFSLILESASTNQTSMYLCASSFEGGSDTQYFGPGTRLTVL.